Each of the 27 T cell receptor beta chains below was sequenced from the same sample in a study of blood T cell repertoires in COVID-19. Profiling relied on immunoSEQ multiplex PCR, and the TCRdb table lists in-frame clones only, not all of them. This sample has about 97,000 clones, with about nine tenths found just once. The material sequenced was peripheral blood. The source of these receptors is a man between 60 and 75 years old with acute or convalescent COVID-19.

This clone was seen a handful of times. The rearrangement joins TRBV6-1 to TRBJ1-2; D not resolved. Trimming left V 1 base short and J 0 bases short, with 6 bases between. Germline-derived CDR1 and CDR2 are MNHNS and SASEGT. This CDR3 has 14 residues. CDR3 protein: CASSEGAANYGYTF. CDR3 coding DNA: TGTGCCAGCAGTGAAGGGGCAGCTAACTATGGCTACACCTTC.

The chain joins TRBV5-5 to TRBJ2-2, with D maybe TRBD1 (7 bases). The CDR3 consists of 15 residues. V dropped 0 bases and J dropped 5 bases, with 11 bases sitting between them. Per the germline V gene, CDR1 is SGHKS and CDR2 is YYEKEE (reference sequence). CDR3 in DNA: TGTGCCAGCAGCTTGGCAGGGGGGAGGACCGGGGAGCTGTTTTTT. It translates to CASSLAGGRTGELFF.

The chain recombines TRBV4-2 with TRBJ1-2, with TRBD1 identical over 7 bases. This CDR3 comprises 13 residues. V trimming: 4 bases; J trimming: 4 bases; junction bases outside the gene matches: 3. Germline CDR1 reads LGHNA; CDR2 reads YNFKEQ. CDR3 in DNA: TGTGCCAGCAGCCCAGGGGGGCCCTATGGCTACACCTTC. Encoded protein: CASSPGGPYGYTF.

CDR3 protein: CASSHRGVGGVDTQYF. Here the CDR3 DNA reads TGTGCCAGCAGCCACCGAGGGGTGGGGGGAGTAGATACGCAGTATTTT. This rearrangement joins TRBV7-9 to TRBJ2-3, with a weak D call TRBD2 (6 bases). Germline-derived CDR1 and CDR2 are SEHNR and FQNEAQ (reference sequence). Trimming removed 5 bases from V and 5 bases from J, with 20 bases in between. The CDR3 length is 16 residues.

The chain couples TRBV5-6 to TRBJ1-1; possible D gene TRBD1, 6 bases. V lost 5 bases to trimming and J lost 10 bases, with 15 bases between them. The germline gives CDR1 SGHDT, CDR2 YYEEEE. The CDR3 contains 12 residues. The CDR3 sequence: CASRLFKGGAFF. In DNA, the CDR3 is TGTGCCAGCAGGTTGTTTAAAGGGGGAGCTTTCTTT.

This sequence joins TRBV4-2 and TRBJ2-3, with TRBD2 as a possible D gene (5 bases). The germline V and J ends were trimmed by 1 base and 4 bases, with 21 bases remaining between them. Germline lookup yields CDR1 LGHNA and CDR2 YNFKEQ. CDR3 length equals 18 residues. The CDR3 coding sequence is TGTGCCAGCAGCCAAGGTGGGAGAGGCCCAGGACCGGCAGATACGCAGTATTTT. Amino acids: CASSQGGRGPGPADTQYF.

The V and J genes are TRBV2 and TRBJ1-6; 7 bases line up with TRBD1. Germline CDR1 is SNHLY and CDR2 is FYNNEI. With 4 bases clipped from V and 10 bases from J, the junction kept 7 bases outside the gene matches. This CDR3 has 14 residues. CDR3: CASSGQGGVSPLHF. CDR3 DNA: TGTGCCAGCAGTGGACAGGGTGGAGTGTCACCCCTCCACTTT.

This chain connects TRBV12-5 to TRBJ2-3; TRBD1 aligns across 8 bases. The CDR3 covers 14 residues. The J segment lost 4 bases and the V segment lost 6 bases, leaving 6 bases of the junction unmatched. Germline V CDR1 and CDR2: LGHNT, FRNRAP. CDR3 nucleotide sequence: TGTGCTAGTGGCCCAGGACAGGGCGCAGATACGCAGTATTTT. Translation: CASGPGQGADTQYF.

The chain has TRBV18 and TRBJ2-3; 8 nucleotides match TRBD2. Germline lookup yields CDR1 KGHSH and CDR2 LQKENI. With V trimmed by 1 base and J by 0 bases, 6 bases remained unmatched. The CDR3 has 17 residues. The CDR3 DNA reads TGTGCCAGCTCACCACAGACGGGGGGGACTAGCACAGATACGCAGTATTTT. Residues: CASSPQTGGTSTDTQYF.

This clone was seen just once. The chain employs TRBV25-1 and TRBJ2-2; possible D gene TRBD1, 6 bases. The CDR3 has 17 amino acids. V lost 3 bases and J lost 6, with 20 bases in between. The germline gives CDR1 MGHDK, CDR2 SYGVNS. The CDR3 spells CASSDPTGKGRAGELFF. In DNA, the CDR3 is TGTGCCAGCAGTGACCCCACAGGGAAAGGAAGGGCCGGGGAGCTGTTTTTT.

J is TRBJ2-7 and V is TRBV5-6; 10 bases line up with TRBD1. The junction had 6 bases not matched to a gene; V was cut back by 5 bases and J by 7 bases. The CDR3 has 13 amino acids. CDR1 SGHDT and CDR2 YYEEEE come from the germline V gene. In nucleotides, the CDR3 is TGTGCCAGCAGAAGGGACAGGGGACCTGAGCAGTACTTC. Translating it yields CASRRDRGPEQYF.

The chain employs TRBV7-7 and TRBJ2-1; 16 bases are a match to TRBD2. This CDR3 is built from 17 residues. Germline V lookup: CDR1 SSHAT, CDR2 FNYEAQ (reference sequence). J gave up 4 bases and V 5 bases, and 5 bases lay outside the gene matches. CDR3 protein: CASSPGLAGGPYNEQFF. The CDR3 bases are TGTGCCAGCAGCCCGGGACTAGCGGGGGGGCCGTACAATGAGCAGTTCTTC.

The V gene is TRBV27, the J gene TRBJ1-5, with TRBD1 matching over 9 bases. Germline CDR1 and CDR2: MNHEY and SMNVEV (reference sequence). There are 16 residues in the CDR3. V was pared by 5 bases and J by 1 base, with 6 bases of the junction left unmatched. CDR3 sequence (DNA): TGTGCCAGCAGTCCATCACAGGGGGCGAGCAATCAGCCCCAGCATTTT. As protein: CASSPSQGASNQPQHF.

The gene calls are TRBV12-3 or TRBV12-4 and TRBJ2-1; D may be TRBD2 (5 bases). Trimming cost V 6 bases and J 7 bases, with 13 bases left between them. The CDR3 length is 13 residues. CDR3 loop: CASRLDSSNEQFF. The CDR3 DNA reads as TGTGCCAGCAGGCTGGACTCGTCGAATGAGCAGTTCTTC.

J is TRBJ2-2 and V is TRBV9, with TRBD2 identical over 8 bases. Trimming removed 1 base from V and 1 base from J; junction bases left unmatched: 3. The CDR3 length is 16 residues. Germline V gene data show CDR1 as SGDLS and CDR2 as YYNGEE. The DNA for the CDR3 is TGTGCCAGCAGCGTAAGGAGCGGGGGGAACACCGGGGAGCTGTTTTTT. It specifies CASSVRSGGNTGELFF. The full variable domain, with the rest looked up from reference TRBV9 and TRBJ2-2, is DSGVTQTPKHLITATGQRVTLRCSPRSGDLSVYWYQQSLDQGLQFLIQYYNGEERAKGNILERFSAQQFPDLHSELNLSSLELGDSALYFCASSVRSGGNTGELFFGEGSRLTVL.

The rearrangement uses TRBV7-9 and TRBJ1-4, with 7 bases lining up with TRBD1. Germline assignment: CDR1 SEHNR and CDR2 FQNEAQ (reference sequence). This CDR3 spans 16 amino acids. With 5 bases clipped from V and 2 bases from J, the junction kept 8 bases outside the gene matches. The CDR3 spells CASSEGQVGTNEKLFF. The CDR3 DNA follows: TGTGCCAGCAGCGAAGGACAGGTCGGGACTAATGAAAAACTGTTTTTT.

The gene calls are TRBV5-1 and TRBJ1-5; 7 bases line up with TRBD1. This CDR3 has 15 residues. Germline V CDR1 and CDR2: SGHRS, YFSETQ. The V gene end was trimmed by 4 bases and the J gene end by 2 bases; junction bases not matched to a gene: 6. CDR3 region: CASSQTGDGNQPQHF. CDR3 DNA: TGCGCCAGCAGCCAAACAGGGGACGGCAATCAGCCCCAGCATTTT.

This chain links TRBV3-1 (or the pseudogene TRBV3-2) with TRBJ2-5, with 11 bases that match TRBD1. After removal of 4 bases from V and 3 bases from J, the junction contained 10 bases not matched to a gene. This CDR3 spans 17 amino acids. Germline CDR1 is LGHDT and CDR2 is YNNKEL (reference sequence). CDR3 sequence: CASSRKPRTGGEETQYF. The DNA for the CDR3 is TGTGCCAGCAGCCGCAAGCCCAGGACAGGGGGCGAAGAGACCCAGTACTTC.

This rearrangement joins TRBV3-1 (or the pseudogene TRBV3-2) to TRBJ1-6, with 8 bases fitting TRBD1. Germline V lookup: CDR1 LGHDT, CDR2 YNNKEL (reference sequence). V lost 1 base, J lost 9 bases, and 8 bases stayed unmatched. The CDR3 has 16 amino acids. CDR3 in amino acids: CASSQAGQGLSSPLHF. In DNA form, the CDR3 reads TGTGCCAGCAGCCAAGCCGGACAGGGTTTAAGTTCACCCCTCCACTTT.

The J gene is TRBJ1-6, the V gene TRBV6-6; maybe TRBD1 (5 bases). CDR1 MNHNY and CDR2 SVGAGI come from the germline V gene (reference sequence). Trimming shortened V by 2 bases and J by 10 bases, and 18 bases separated the two germline ends. This CDR3 has 16 residues. In DNA form, the CDR3 reads TGTGCCAGCAGTTACGGGCAGGGCAAGGCAGGATCACCCCTCCACTTT. Protein: CASSYGQGKAGSPLHF.

This sequence joins TRBV5-1 and TRBJ1-5; D is possibly TRBD1 (5 bases). There are 15 residues in the CDR3. With 6 bases removed from V and 1 base from J, the gap between germline ends came to 14 bases. Germline assignment: CDR1 SGHRS and CDR2 YFSETQ. CDR3 loop: CASKPDMYSNQPQHF. The CDR3 bases are TGCGCCAGCAAACCGGACATGTACAGCAATCAGCCCCAGCATTTT.

The V call is TRBV19, the J call TRBJ1-3; possibly TRBD1 for D (6 bases). V was pared by 6 bases and J by 0 bases, with 21 bases between. Germline values: CDR1 LNHDA, CDR2 SQIVND (reference sequence). CDR3 length equals 18 residues. The CDR3 region has the DNA TGTGCCAGTAGAGGATCCAGGGGCCCTGGAAACTCTGGAAACACCATATATTTT. It is translated as CASRGSRGPGNSGNTIYF. The full variable domain, with the rest looked up from reference TRBV19 and TRBJ1-3, is DGGITQSPKYLFRKEGQNVTLSCEQNLNHDAMYWYRQDPGQGLRLIYYSQIVNDFQKGDIAEGYSVSREKKESFPLTVTSAQKNPTAFYLCASRGSRGPGNSGNTIYFGEGSWLTVV.

The chain links TRBV5-1 to TRBJ1-1, with D possibly being TRBD1 (5 bases). Per germline, CDR1 SGHRS and CDR2 YFSETQ. The V and J ends lost 0 bases and 8 bases respectively, with 14 bases between them. The CDR3 totals 14 residues. The CDR3 coding sequence is TGCGCCAGCAGCTTGGCGGTGGGGCAGAGGGAAGCTTTCTTT. Protein product: CASSLAVGQREAFF.

The V call is TRBV3-1 (or the pseudogene TRBV3-2), the J call TRBJ1-2; a possible D gene is TRBD1 (5 bases). V was trimmed by 2 bases and J by 5 bases, leaving 15 bases between them. This CDR3 has 15 residues. In germline, CDR1 is LGHDT, CDR2 YNNKEL (reference sequence). The CDR3 is CASSQNTGSWYGYTF. CDR3 DNA sequence: TGTGCCAGCAGCCAAAATACAGGTTCCTGGTATGGCTACACCTTC.

This clone occurred once. V and J are TRBV20-1 and TRBJ2-3, with D unresolved. V lost 7 bases, J lost 0 bases, and 5 bases lay in between. This CDR3 has 11 residues. CDR1 DFQATT and CDR2 SNEGSKA come from the germline V gene (reference sequence). This chain's CDR3 is CSVHSTDTQYF. CDR3 nucleotide sequence: TGCAGTGTACACAGCACAGATACGCAGTATTTT.

V and J are TRBV5-4 and TRBJ1-6, with TRBD1 as a possible D gene (5 bases). Trimming stripped 4 bases from V and 8 bases from J, with 16 bases between. This CDR3 has 15 amino acids. Germline assignment: CDR1 SGHNT and CDR2 YYREEE (reference sequence). CDR3 in amino acids: CASSPPPGEDSPLHF. For the CDR3, the DNA is TGTGCCAGCAGCCCTCCGCCGGGGGAGGATTCACCCCTCCACTTT.

The CDR3 spells CASSDPPGGILFF. CDR3 in DNA: TGTGCCAGCAGTGACCCTCCAGGGGGGATACTGTTTTTT. The rearrangement joins TRBV2 to TRBJ1-4; 7 bases match TRBD1. The CDR3 runs 13 residues. Germline CDR1 reads SNHLY; CDR2 reads FYNNEI. With V trimmed by 3 bases and J by 13 bases, 8 bases remained unmatched.